The clone carrying this T cell receptor beta chain was detected ten times or more. The antigen remains unidentified. TCRdb reprocessed the 5' RACE reads via MiXCR and lists one record per CDR3 protein. The table includes 250,000 or so distinct CDR3 sequences, approximately 7% detected once. Per germline, CDR1 SQVTM and CDR2 ANQGSEA. This CDR3 is 14 amino acids long. Trimming pared 2 bases from V and 1 base from J, leaving 12 bases between. This record belongs to a study of identical twins. Healthy Caucasians provided all donations. Study conclusions and caveats: Beta out-of-frame sequences showed weaker excess sharing between twins.

These records were also assigned to another study, of yellow fever vaccine responses in identical twins. That work states: The authors reported partly convergent, partly personalized vaccine responses in identical twins.

Sequencing was performed on memory (CD45RO+) T cells sorted from blood. The clonotype originates from a woman aged 18-35 years in good health. This chain uses TRBV29-1 with TRBJ2-7; D possibly corresponds to TRBD2 (6 bases). This chain's CDR3 is CSVEMGGRSYEQYF. The DNA for the CDR3 is TGCAGCGTTGAAATGGGGGGACGTTCCTACGAGCAGTACTTC.